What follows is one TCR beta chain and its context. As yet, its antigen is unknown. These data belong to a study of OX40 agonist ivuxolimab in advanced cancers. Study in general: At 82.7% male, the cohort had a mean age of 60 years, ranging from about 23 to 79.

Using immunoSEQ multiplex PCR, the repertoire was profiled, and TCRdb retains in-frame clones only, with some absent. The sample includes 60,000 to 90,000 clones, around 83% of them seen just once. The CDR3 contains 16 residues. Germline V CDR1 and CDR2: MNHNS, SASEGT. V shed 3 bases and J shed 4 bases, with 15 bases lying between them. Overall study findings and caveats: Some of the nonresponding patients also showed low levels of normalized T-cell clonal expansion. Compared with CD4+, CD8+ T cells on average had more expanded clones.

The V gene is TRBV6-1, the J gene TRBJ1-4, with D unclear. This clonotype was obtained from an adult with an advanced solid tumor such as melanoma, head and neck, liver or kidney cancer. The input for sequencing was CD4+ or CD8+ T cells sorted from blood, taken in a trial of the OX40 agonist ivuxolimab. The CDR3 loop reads CASSEGFQLLNEKLFF. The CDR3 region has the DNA TGTGCCAGCAGTGAGGGGTTTCAGTTGCTTAATGAAAAACTGTTTTTT.